Detailed here is one T cell receptor beta chain. Compared with germline, one end of the junction differs, possibly owing to a read error. CDR1 and CDR2 from the germline V gene are SGHRS and YFSETQ. The CDR3 sequence is 15 residues long. The record originates from a study of T cell responses to AZD1222 COVID-19 vaccine. Sequenced by immunoSEQ multiplex PCR; TCRdb stores in-frame clones only, minus some. Among fewer than 200,000 clones, over 80% were seen once, and the ten largest hold 3.5% to 4.5%. This material consisted of peripheral blood, taken 28 days after the second dose of the MenACWY control vaccine. The receptor was derived from an adult who received the MenACWY meningococcal vaccine as a control. V gene TRBV5-1 combines with J gene TRBJ1-6; 8 nucleotides agree with TRBD1. DNA for the CDR3: TGCGCCAGCAGCTTCTCACAGGGGGTTGATTCTCCCCTCCACTTT. Protein: CASSFSQGVDSPLHF.